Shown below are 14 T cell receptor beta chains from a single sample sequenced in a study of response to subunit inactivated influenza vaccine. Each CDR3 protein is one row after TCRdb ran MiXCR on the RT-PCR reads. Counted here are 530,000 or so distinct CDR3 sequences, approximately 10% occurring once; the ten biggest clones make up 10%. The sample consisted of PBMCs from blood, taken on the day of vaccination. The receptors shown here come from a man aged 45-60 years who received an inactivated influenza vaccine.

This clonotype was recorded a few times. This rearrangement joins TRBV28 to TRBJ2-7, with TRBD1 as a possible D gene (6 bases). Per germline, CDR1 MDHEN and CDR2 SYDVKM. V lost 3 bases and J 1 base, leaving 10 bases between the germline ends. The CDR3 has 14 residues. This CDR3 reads CASSFQDRSYEQYF. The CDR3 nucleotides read TGTGCCAGCAGTTTCCAGGACAGATCCTACGAGCAGTACTTC.

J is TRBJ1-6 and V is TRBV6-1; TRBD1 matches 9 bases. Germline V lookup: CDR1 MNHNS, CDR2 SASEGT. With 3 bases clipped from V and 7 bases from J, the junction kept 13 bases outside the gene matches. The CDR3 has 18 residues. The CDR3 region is CASSEGQGASTFNSPLHF. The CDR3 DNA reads TGTGCCAGCAGTGAGGGACAGGGCGCCTCAACTTTCAATTCACCCCTCCACTTT.

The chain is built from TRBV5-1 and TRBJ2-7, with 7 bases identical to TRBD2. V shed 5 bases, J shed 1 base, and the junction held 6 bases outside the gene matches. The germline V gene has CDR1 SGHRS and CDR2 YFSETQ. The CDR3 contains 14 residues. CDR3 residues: CASRHLGGSYEQYF. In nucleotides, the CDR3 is TGCGCCAGCAGACATCTGGGGGGGTCCTACGAGCAGTACTTC.

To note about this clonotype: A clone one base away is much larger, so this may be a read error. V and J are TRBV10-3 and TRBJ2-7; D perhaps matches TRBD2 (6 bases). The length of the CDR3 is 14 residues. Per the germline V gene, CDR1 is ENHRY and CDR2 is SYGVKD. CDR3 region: CAISDRDFLYERYF. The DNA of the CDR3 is TGTGCCATCAGTGACCGGGACTTTCTTTACGAGCGGTACTTC.

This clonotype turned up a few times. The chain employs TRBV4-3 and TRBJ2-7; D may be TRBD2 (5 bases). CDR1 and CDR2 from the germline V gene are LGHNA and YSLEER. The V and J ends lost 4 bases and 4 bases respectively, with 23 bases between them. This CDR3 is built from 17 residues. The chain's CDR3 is CASSPSFSSGMEYEQYF. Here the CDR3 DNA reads TGCGCCAGCAGCCCCTCCTTTTCGTCGGGGATGGAGTACGAGCAGTACTTC.

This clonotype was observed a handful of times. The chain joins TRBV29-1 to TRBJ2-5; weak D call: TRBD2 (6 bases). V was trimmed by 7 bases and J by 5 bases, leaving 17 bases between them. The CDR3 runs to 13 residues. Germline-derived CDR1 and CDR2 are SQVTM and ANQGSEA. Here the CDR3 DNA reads TGCAGCGCGACAACTAGCTCCCGGGAGACCCAGTACTTC. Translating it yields CSATTSSRETQYF. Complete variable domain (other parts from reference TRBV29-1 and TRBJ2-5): SAVISQKPSRDICQRGTSLTIQCQVDSQVTMMFWYRQQPGQSLTLIATANQGSEATYESGFVIDKFPISRPNLTFSTLTVSNMSPEDSSIYLCSATTSSRETQYFGPGTRLLVL.

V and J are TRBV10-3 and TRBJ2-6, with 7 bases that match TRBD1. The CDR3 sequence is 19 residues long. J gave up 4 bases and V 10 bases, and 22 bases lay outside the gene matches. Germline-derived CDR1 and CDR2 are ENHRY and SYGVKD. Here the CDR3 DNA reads TGTGCCACCCCGCTTGGACGGCGCAGGGGGAGTTCCGGGGCCAACGTCCTGACTTTC. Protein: CATPLGRRRGSSGANVLTF.

The CDR3 reads CSALFYEQFF. The CDR3 nucleotides read TGCAGTGCTTTATTTTACGAGCAGTTCTTC. The V and J genes are TRBV20-1 and TRBJ2-7; D gene ambiguous. The J call may be incorrect, as the DNA end agrees better with TRBJ2-1. CDR1 is DFQATT, CDR2 SNEGSKA, per germline (reference sequence). The CDR3 sequence is 10 residues long.

Here the CDR3 DNA reads TGTGCCAGCTCACCTTCGATCGACAGGTCGGAAGCTTTCTTT. The encoded protein is CASSPSIDRSEAFF. The chain joins TRBV18 to TRBJ1-1; tentative D call: TRBD1 (6 bases). Trimming shortened V by 3 bases and J by 8 bases, and 16 bases separated the two germline ends. The CDR3 runs to 14 residues. Per germline, CDR1 KGHSH and CDR2 LQKENI. Using reference TRBV18 and TRBJ1-1 for the parts outside the CDR3, the full variable domain is NAGVMQNPRHLVRRRGQEARLRCSPMKGHSHVYWYRQLPEEGLKFMVYLQKENIIDESGMPKERFSAEFPKEGPSILRIQQVVRGDSAAYFCASSPSIDRSEAFFGQGTRLTVV.

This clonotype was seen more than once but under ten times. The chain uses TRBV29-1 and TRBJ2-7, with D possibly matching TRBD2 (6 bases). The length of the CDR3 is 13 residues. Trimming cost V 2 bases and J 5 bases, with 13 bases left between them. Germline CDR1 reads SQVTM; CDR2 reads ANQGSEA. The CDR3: CSVETAGRDEQYF. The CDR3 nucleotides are TGCAGCGTTGAAACGGCGGGGCGGGACGAGCAGTACTTC.

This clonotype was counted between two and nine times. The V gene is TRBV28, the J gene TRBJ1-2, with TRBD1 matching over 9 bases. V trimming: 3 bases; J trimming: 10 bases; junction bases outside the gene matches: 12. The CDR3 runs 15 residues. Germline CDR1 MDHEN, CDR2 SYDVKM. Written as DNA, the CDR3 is TGTGCCAGCAGTTTTTCGACCTCGGGACAGGGACCCTACACCTTC. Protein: CASSFSTSGQGPYTF.

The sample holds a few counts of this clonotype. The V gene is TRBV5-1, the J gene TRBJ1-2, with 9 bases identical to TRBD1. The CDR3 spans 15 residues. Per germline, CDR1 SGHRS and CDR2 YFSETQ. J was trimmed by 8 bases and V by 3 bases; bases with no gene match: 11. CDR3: CASSWVFGQGNGYTF. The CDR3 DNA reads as TGCGCCAGCAGCTGGGTTTTTGGACAGGGGAACGGCTACACCTTC.

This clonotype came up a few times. CDR3 in amino acids: CATGTWDTGELFF. The DNA of the CDR3 is TGTGCCACCGGGACCTGGGACACCGGGGAGCTGTTTTTT. V gene TRBV24-1 combines with J gene TRBJ2-2; D is possibly TRBD1 or TRBD2 (5 bases each). CDR3 size: 13 residues. Germline lookup yields CDR1 KGHDR and CDR2 SFDVKD. V lost 9 bases and J 3 bases, leaving 10 bases between the germline ends.

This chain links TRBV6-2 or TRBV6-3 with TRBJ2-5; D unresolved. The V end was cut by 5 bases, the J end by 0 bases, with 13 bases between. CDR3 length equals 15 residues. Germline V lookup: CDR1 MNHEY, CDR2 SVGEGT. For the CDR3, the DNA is TGTGCCAGCAGTCAAACAAACTGGTACCAAGAGACCCAGTACTTC. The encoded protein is CASSQTNWYQETQYF.